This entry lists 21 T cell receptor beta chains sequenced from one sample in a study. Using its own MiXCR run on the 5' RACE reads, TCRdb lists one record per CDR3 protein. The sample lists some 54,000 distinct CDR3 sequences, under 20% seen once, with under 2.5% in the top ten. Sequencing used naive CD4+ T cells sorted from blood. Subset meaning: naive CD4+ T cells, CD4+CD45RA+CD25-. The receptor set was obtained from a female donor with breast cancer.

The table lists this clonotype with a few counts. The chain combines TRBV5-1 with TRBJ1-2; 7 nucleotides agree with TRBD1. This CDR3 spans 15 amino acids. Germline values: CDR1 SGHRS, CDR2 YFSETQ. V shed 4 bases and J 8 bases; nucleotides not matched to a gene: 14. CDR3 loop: CASSVTVEGAEGYTF. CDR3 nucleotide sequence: TGCGCCAGCAGCGTGACGGTTGAGGGGGCGGAGGGCTACACCTTC. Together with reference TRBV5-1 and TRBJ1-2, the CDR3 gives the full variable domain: KAGVTQTPRYLIKTRGQQVTLSCSPISGHRSVSWYQQTPGQGLQFLFEYFSETQRNKGNFPGRFSGRQFSNSRSEMNVSTLELGDSALYLCASSVTVEGAEGYTFGSGTRLTVV.

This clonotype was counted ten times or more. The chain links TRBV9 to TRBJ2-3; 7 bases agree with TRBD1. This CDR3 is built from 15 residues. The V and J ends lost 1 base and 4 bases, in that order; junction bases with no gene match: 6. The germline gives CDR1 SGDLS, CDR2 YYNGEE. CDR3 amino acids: CASSVTGVGADTQYF. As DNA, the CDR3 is TGTGCCAGCAGCGTAACAGGGGTGGGGGCAGATACGCAGTATTTT.

Written as DNA, the CDR3 is TGTGCCAGTAACAGGGGGGGTCCCTTCCACGGGCAGTTCTTC. It codes for CASNRGGPFHGQFF. The chain recombines TRBV12-3 or TRBV12-4 with TRBJ2-1; the D gene is possibly TRBD1 (8 bases). V shed 9 bases and J shed 12 bases, with 24 bases lying between them. The CDR3 has 14 amino acids.

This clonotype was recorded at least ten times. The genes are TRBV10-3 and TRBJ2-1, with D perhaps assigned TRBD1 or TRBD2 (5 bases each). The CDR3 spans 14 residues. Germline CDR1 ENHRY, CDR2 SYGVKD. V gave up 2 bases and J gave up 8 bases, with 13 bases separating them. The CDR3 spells CAISERLRDHEQFF. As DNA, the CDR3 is TGTGCCATCAGTGAGAGGCTAAGGGACCATGAGCAGTTCTTC.

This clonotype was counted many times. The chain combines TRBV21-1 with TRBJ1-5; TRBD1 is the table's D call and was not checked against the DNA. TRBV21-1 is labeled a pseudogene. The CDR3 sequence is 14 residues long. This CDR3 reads CAMFTDRADQPQHF. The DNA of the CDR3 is TGTGCCATGTTTACGGACAGGGCAGATCAGCCCCAGCATTTT.

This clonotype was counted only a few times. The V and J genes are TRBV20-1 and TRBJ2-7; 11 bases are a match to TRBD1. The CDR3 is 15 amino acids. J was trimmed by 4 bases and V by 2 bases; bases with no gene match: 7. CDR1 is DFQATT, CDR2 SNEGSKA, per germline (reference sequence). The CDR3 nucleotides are TGCAGTGCTAGACCAGGACAGGGGGCGCGGTACGAGCAGTACTTC. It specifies CSARPGQGARYEQYF.

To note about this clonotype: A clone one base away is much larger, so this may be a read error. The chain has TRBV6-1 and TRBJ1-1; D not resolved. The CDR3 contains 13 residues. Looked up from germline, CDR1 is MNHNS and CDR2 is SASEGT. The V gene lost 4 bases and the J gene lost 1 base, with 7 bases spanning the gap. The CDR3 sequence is CASSGRPNTEAFF. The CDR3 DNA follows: TGTGCCAGCAGTGGAAGGCCGAACACTGAAGCTTTCTTT.

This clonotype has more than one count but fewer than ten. CDR3 sequence: CASSENFSPGYTF. DNA for the CDR3: TGTGCCAGCAGCGAAAACTTTTCGCCTGGCTACACCTTC. This chain joins TRBV5-6 and TRBJ1-2; D not resolved. Trimming left V 4 bases short and J 7 bases short, with 14 bases between. The CDR3 is made up of 13 amino acids. In germline, CDR1 is SGHDT, CDR2 YYEEEE.

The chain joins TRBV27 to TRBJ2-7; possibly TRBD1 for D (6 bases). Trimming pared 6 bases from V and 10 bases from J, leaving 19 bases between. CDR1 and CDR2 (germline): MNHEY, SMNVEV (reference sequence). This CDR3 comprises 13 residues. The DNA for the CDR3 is TGTGCCAGCAGGGGACCAGGGGAATCCGACCAGTACTTC. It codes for CASRGPGESDQYF.

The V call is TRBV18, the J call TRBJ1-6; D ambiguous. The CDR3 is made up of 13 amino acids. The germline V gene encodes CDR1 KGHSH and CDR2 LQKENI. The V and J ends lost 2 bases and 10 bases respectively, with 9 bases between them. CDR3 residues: CASSPTDQSPLHF. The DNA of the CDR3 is TGTGCCAGCTCACCAACTGATCAGTCACCCCTCCACTTT.

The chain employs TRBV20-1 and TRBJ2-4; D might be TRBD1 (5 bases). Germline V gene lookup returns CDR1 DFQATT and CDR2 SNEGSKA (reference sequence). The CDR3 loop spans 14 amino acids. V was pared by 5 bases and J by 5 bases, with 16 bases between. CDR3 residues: CSASGSDKENIQYF. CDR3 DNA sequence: TGCAGTGCTTCAGGGTCGGATAAGGAAAACATTCAGTACTTC.

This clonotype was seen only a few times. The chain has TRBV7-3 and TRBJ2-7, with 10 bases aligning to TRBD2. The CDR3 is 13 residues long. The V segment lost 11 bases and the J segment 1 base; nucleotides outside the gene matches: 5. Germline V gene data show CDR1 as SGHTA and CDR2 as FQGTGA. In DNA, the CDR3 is TGTGCCTCGTCGACTAGCGGGTCCTACGAGCAGTACTTC. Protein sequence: CASSTSGSYEQYF.

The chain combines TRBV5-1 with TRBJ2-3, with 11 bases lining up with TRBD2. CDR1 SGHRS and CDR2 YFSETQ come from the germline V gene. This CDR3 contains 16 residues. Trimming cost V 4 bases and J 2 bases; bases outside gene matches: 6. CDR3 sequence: CASSPGTSGYTDTQYF. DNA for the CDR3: TGCGCCAGCAGCCCGGGGACTAGCGGCTACACAGATACGCAGTATTTT.

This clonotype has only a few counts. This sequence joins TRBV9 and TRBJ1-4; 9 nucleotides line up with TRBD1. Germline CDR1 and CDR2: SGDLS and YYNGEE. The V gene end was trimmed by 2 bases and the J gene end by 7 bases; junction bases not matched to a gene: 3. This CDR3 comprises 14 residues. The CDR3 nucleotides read TGTGCCAGCAGCGTGGGACAGGGACGTGAAAAACTGTTTTTT. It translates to CASSVGQGREKLFF.

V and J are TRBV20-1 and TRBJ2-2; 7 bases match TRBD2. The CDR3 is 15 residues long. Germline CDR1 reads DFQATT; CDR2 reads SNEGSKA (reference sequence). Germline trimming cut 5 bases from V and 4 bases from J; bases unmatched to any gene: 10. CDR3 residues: CSASLAGEFTGELFF. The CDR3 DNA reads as TGCAGTGCTTCCCTGGCGGGAGAGTTCACCGGGGAGCTGTTTTTT.

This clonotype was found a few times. Written as DNA, the CDR3 is TGTGCCAGTAGTATCACAGGGGATAATGATCAGCCCCAGCATTTT. Translating it yields CASSITGDNDQPQHF. The chain has TRBV19 and TRBJ1-5; TRBD1 matches 7 bases. Germline V lookup: CDR1 LNHDA, CDR2 SQIVND (reference sequence). The CDR3 length is 15 residues. V lost 3 bases, J lost 5 bases, and 7 bases stayed unmatched.

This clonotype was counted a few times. The CDR3 region is CASSSTKNYYEQYF. In DNA form, the CDR3 reads TGTGCCAGCAGCTCCACGAAGAACTACTACGAGCAGTACTTC. The gene calls are TRBV7-2 and TRBJ2-7; D ambiguous. The CDR3 spans 14 residues. Trimming took 4 bases from V and 3 from J, leaving 13 bases between them. Germline loops: CDR1 SGHTA, CDR2 FQGNSA.

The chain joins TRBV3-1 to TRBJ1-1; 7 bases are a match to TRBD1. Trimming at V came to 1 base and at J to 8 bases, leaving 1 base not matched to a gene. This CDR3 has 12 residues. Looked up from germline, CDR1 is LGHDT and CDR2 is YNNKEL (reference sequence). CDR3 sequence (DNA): TGTGCCAGCAGCCAAGGGACAGGAGAAGCTTTCTTT. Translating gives CASSQGTGEAFF.

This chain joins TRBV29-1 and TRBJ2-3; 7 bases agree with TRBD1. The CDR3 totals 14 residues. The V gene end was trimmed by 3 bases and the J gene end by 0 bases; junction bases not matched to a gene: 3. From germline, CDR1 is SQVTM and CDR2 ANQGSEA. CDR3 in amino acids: CSVDRDSSTDTQYF. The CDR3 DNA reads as TGCAGCGTTGACCGGGACAGTAGCACAGATACGCAGTATTTT.

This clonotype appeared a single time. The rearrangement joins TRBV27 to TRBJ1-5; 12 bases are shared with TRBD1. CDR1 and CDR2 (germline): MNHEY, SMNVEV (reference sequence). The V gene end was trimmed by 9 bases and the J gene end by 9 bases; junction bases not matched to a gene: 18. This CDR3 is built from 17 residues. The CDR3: CASLGGDRGLLIRPQHF. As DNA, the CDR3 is TGTGCCAGTTTAGGAGGGGACAGGGGGCTTCTAATTCGGCCCCAGCATTTT.

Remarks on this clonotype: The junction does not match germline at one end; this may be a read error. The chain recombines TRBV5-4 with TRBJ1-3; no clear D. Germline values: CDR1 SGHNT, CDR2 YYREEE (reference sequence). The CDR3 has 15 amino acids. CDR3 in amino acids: CASSLDSTSGDTIYF. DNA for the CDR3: TGTGCCAGCAGCTTGGACAGCACCTCTGGAGACACCATATATTTT.